Below are 19 T cell receptor beta chains sequenced from a single sample in a study of cytomegalovirus exposure and HLA in healthy donors (dated by TCRdb to about 2017). The receptor library was made with the immunoSEQ multiplex PCR assay. A mixture of 60 forward primers for TCR Vbeta segments and 13 reverse primers for TCR Jbeta segments was used in the multiplex PCR. Held by TCRdb, this immuneACCESS table contains in-frame sequences only and omits some clones. Under half of the omission traces to an unresolved V gene where checked; the cause of the rest is unknown. This sample lists 50,000 or so clones; roughly 76% were detected once. The ten biggest clones cover less than 3% of the sample. Specimen: PBMCs. These receptors came from a woman aged 40 to 55 in good health and CMV-seropositive.

The chain uses TRBV27 and TRBJ1-2; TRBD1 is a possible D gene (5 bases). V dropped 4 bases and J dropped 6 bases, with 9 bases sitting between them. This CDR3 comprises 12 residues. The germline V gene has CDR1 MNHEY and CDR2 SMNVEV (reference sequence). The CDR3 DNA sequence: TGTGCCAGCAGTTCCCAGGGTAATGGCTACACCTTC. It specifies CASSSQGNGYTF.

The rearrangement uses TRBV13 and TRBJ2-7; D gene unclear. CDR1 PRHDT and CDR2 FYEKMQ come from the germline V gene (reference sequence). The CDR3 loop spans 11 amino acids. Trimming pared 5 bases from V and 6 bases from J, leaving 8 bases between. This chain's CDR3 is CASSRRAEQYF. The CDR3 nucleotides are TGTGCCAGCAGCCGAAGAGCCGAGCAGTACTTC.

The chain is built from TRBV6-5 and TRBJ2-5; 8 nucleotides align to TRBD1. Matching the DNA end better, TRBJ2-7 makes the J call doubtful. Germline V CDR1 and CDR2: MNHEY, SVGAGI. The CDR3 length is 14 residues. This chain's CDR3 is CASSRGQGTYEQYF. For the CDR3, the DNA is TGTGCCAGCAGTCGTGGACAGGGAACCTACGAGCAGTACTTC.

The chain has TRBV7-2 and TRBJ1-6; a weak D match, TRBD1 (6 bases). Germline CDR1 reads SGHTA; CDR2 reads FQGNSA. Trimming stripped 1 base from V and 5 bases from J, with 15 bases between. The CDR3 is made up of 17 amino acids. The CDR3 nucleotides read TGTGCCAGCAGCTTAGTACCGGGCAGGGGCCATAATTCACCCCTCCACTTT. This gives the protein CASSLVPGRGHNSPLHF.

The rearrangement links TRBV30 to TRBJ2-1; 13 bases align to TRBD2. The germline V gene has CDR1 GTSNPN and CDR2 SVGIG (reference sequence). The CDR3 totals 22 residues. Germline trimming cut 0 bases from V and 2 bases from J; bases unmatched to any gene: 19. The CDR3 DNA sequence: TGTGCCTGGAGTGTACTAGCGGGGGGGCGTCATAGGTTTTACGGGGCCTACAATGAGCAGTTCTTC. It translates to CAWSVLAGGRHRFYGAYNEQFF.

This clone was observed a handful of times. The CDR3 sequence is CASSSRRGGGRDQPQHF. As DNA, the CDR3 is TGTGCCAGCAGCTCCCGAAGGGGGGGCGGAAGGGATCAGCCCCAGCATTTT. V gene TRBV13 combines with J gene TRBJ1-5; tentatively, D is TRBD1 (6 bases). The CDR3 runs to 17 residues. In germline, CDR1 is PRHDT, CDR2 FYEKMQ (reference sequence). V gave up 4 bases and J gave up 5 bases, with 21 bases separating them.

This clone was picked up one time. J is TRBJ2-7 and V is TRBV6-6, with D possibly being TRBD1 (6 bases). The length of the CDR3 is 13 residues. The V end was cut by 2 bases, the J end by 7 bases, with 12 bases between. Germline-derived CDR1 and CDR2 are MNHNY and SVGAGI (reference sequence). The CDR3 spells CASSYVTGNEQYF. The CDR3 DNA is TGTGCCAGCAGTTACGTAACAGGGAATGAGCAGTACTTC.

The J gene is TRBJ2-1, the V gene TRBV9; TRBD1 aligns across 8 bases. Trimming removed 4 bases from V and 8 bases from J; junction bases left unmatched: 8. The CDR3 runs 14 residues. From germline, CDR1 is SGDLS and CDR2 YYNGEE. The CDR3 region is CASSPGQGQDEQFF. CDR3 sequence (DNA): TGTGCCAGCAGCCCTGGACAGGGCCAGGATGAGCAGTTCTTC. Complete variable domain (other parts from reference TRBV9 and TRBJ2-1): DSGVTQTPKHLITATGQRVTLRCSPRSGDLSVYWYQQSLDQGLQFLIQYYNGEERAKGNILERFSAQQFPDLHSELNLSSLELGDSALYFCASSPGQGQDEQFFGPGTRLTVL.

V and J are TRBV2 and TRBJ1-2, with 9 bases matching TRBD1. This CDR3 spans 14 amino acids. Germline CDR1 SNHLY, CDR2 FYNNEI. V lost 5 bases and J lost 8; bases outside the gene matches: 9. The CDR3 here is CASSWDRELGGYTF. The CDR3 bases are TGTGCCAGCAGTTGGGACAGGGAATTAGGGGGCTACACCTTC. Full variable domain (missing parts from reference TRBV2 and TRBJ1-2): EPEVTQTPSHQVTQMGQEVILRCVPISNHLYFYWYRQILGQKVEFLVSFYNNEISEKSEIFDDQFSVERPDGSNFTLKIRSTKLEDSAMYFCASSWDRELGGYTFGSGTRLTVV.

The chain has TRBV9 and TRBJ1-6; 7 bases match TRBD1. The CDR3 runs to 16 residues. The junction had 13 bases not matched to a gene; V was cut back by 4 bases and J by 9 bases. Germline V gives CDR1 SGDLS, CDR2 YYNGEE. The CDR3 spells CASSPYKGASFSPLHF. The CDR3 region has the DNA TGTGCCAGCAGCCCATACAAGGGGGCAAGTTTTTCACCCCTCCACTTT.

The rearrangement links TRBV6-4 to TRBJ1-6, with unresolved D. The CDR3 extends over 14 amino acids. V lost 2 bases, J lost 7 bases, and 9 bases lay in between. The germline CDR1 and CDR2 sequences are MRHNA and SNTAGT. CDR3 amino acids: CASSDGAANSPLHF. The CDR3 nucleotides read TGTGCCAGCAGTGACGGAGCAGCGAATTCACCCCTCCACTTT.

The gene calls are TRBV5-6 and TRBJ2-2, with D unresolved. V lost 4 bases and J lost 7, with 8 bases in between. The germline gives CDR1 SGHDT, CDR2 YYEEEE. The CDR3 is 12 residues long. The CDR3 region has the DNA TGTGCCAGCAGCCCCTTCGGCGGGGAGCTGTTTTTT. This sequence encodes CASSPFGGELFF.

The CDR3, as DNA: TGTGCCAGCAGCTATCCCGCCTGGACAGGCCAGAACACTGAAGCTTTCTTT. As protein: CASSYPAWTGQNTEAFF. The rearrangement uses TRBV7-8 and TRBJ1-1, with 7 positions matching TRBD1. V was clipped by 4 bases and J by 1 base; unmatched bases: 12. The CDR3 loop spans 17 amino acids. Germline-derived CDR1 and CDR2 are SGHVS and FQNEAQ.

The J gene is TRBJ2-7, the V gene TRBV5-6; TRBD1 matches 9 bases. Germline CDR1 and CDR2: SGHDT and YYEEEE. The CDR3 spans 15 residues. Trimming cost V 6 bases and J 1 base; bases outside gene matches: 8. The CDR3 coding sequence is TGTGCCAGCAAAGAGGCCGGGACAGGGTCCTACGAGCAGTACTTC. As protein: CASKEAGTGSYEQYF.

The V gene is TRBV28, the J gene TRBJ2-7, with D possibly matching TRBD1 (6 bases). CDR1 is MDHEN and CDR2 is SYDVKM in the germline V gene. There are 14 residues in the CDR3. Trimming cost V 9 bases and J 2 bases, with 17 bases left between them. The CDR3 DNA is TGTGCCAGTGCCCTAGGGGGACCTCCCTACGAGCAGTACTTC. This sequence encodes CASALGGPPYEQYF.

The chain employs TRBV15 and TRBJ2-1; the match to TRBD1 covers 7 bases. V trimming: 1 base; J trimming: 10 bases; junction bases outside the gene matches: 4. This CDR3 contains 13 residues. Germline V gene lookup returns CDR1 LNHNV and CDR2 YYDKDF (reference sequence). The CDR3 DNA reads as TGTGCCACCAGCAGAGGCACGGACAGGGAGCAGTTCTTC. Translating it yields CATSRGTDREQFF. Complete variable domain (other parts from reference TRBV15 and TRBJ2-1): DAMVIQNPRYQVTQFGKPVTLSCSQTLNHNVMYWYQQKSSQAPKLLFHYYDKDFNNEADTPDNFQSRRPNTSFCFLDIRSPGLGDTAMYLCATSRGTDREQFFGPGTRLTVL.

In its sample, this clone was seen a few times. This sequence joins TRBV5-6 and TRBJ2-2; TRBD1 matches 9 bases. V trimming: 4 bases; J trimming: 6 bases; junction bases outside the gene matches: 4. CDR3 length: 14 amino acids. CDR1 SGHDT and CDR2 YYEEEE come from the germline V gene. The CDR3 nucleotides read TGTGCCAGCAGCCGGGACAGGGCTTCCGGGGAGCTGTTTTTT. Its translation is CASSRDRASGELFF.

The chain employs TRBV7-2 and TRBJ2-7, with D unclear. The CDR3 has 13 amino acids. Germline V lookup: CDR1 SGHTA, CDR2 FQGNSA. Trimming removed 5 bases at V and 1 base at J, with 9 bases between. The CDR3 DNA follows: TGTGCCAGCAGCCTCCGACTTTCCTACGAGCAGTACTTC. Its translation: CASSLRLSYEQYF.

This clone was found once. The chain joins TRBV5-4 to TRBJ1-1; no firm D call. The CDR3 is 14 residues long. CDR1 and CDR2 from the germline V gene are SGHNT and YYREEE (reference sequence). Deletions cut 0 bases from V and 4 bases from J, with 10 bases between. The CDR3 DNA reads as TGTGCCAGCAGCTTGGTCGGGTTGGGCACTGAAGCTTTCTTT. The encoded protein is CASSLVGLGTEAFF.